This T cell receptor (beta chain) was found in a study of cytomegalovirus exposure and HLA in healthy donors. As for this clone: The antigen is unknown.

Study-wide results and limits: Reportedly, fewer N-insertions than the roughly 700-donor mean appeared in an Asian-associated ancestry cluster in a later analysis. Reports indicate that TCR beta sequences accurately predicted the HLA-A and HLA-B alleles of most subjects. In vitro data verified a few CMV-associated chains as specific for CMV antigens.

Primers included in the PCR were 60 Vbeta and 13 Jbeta primers. Sequencing was performed with immunoSEQ multiplex PCR; in TCRdb, only in-frame clones are kept and a portion is missing. This sample has approximately 100,000 clones, with around 61% found just once. CDR1 is MNHNS and CDR2 is SASEGT in the germline V gene. This CDR3 region has 13 residues. V lost 6 bases, J lost 7 bases, and 6 bases stayed unmatched. What was sequenced was PBMCs. This receptor was taken from a woman aged 45 to 65 in good health and CMV-seronegative. The chain carries TRBV6-1 and TRBJ1-5; TRBD1 agrees at 7 bases. The CDR3 nucleotides are TGTGCCAGCAGACAAACAGGGGACCAGCCCCAGCATTTT. Residues: CASRQTGDQPQHF.